Following are 18 T cell receptor beta chains from one sample sequenced in a study of blood T cells in healthy people across ages. Primers used in a second PCR of roughly 6 to 11 cycles were a sample-barcoded 5' primer and a J-beta primer mix. TCRdb re-analysed the 5' RACE reads in MiXCR, keeping a single row per CDR3 protein. Altogether 1 million or so distinct CDR3 sequences are present, 20% to 25% being singletons, with the ten largest covering 0.65% to 0.95%. These data also featured in a second study, about T cells of mothers and their children.

The sample was blood. The receptors come from a girl aged 2-10 years in good health.

Here the CDR3 reads CASRPYRSTRSPLHF. The CDR3 nucleotides are TGTGCCAGCAGACCCTACAGGAGCACGCGGTCACCCCTCCACTTT. The chain recombines TRBV27 with TRBJ1-6, with D maybe TRBD1 (5 bases). V was trimmed by 6 bases and J by 10 bases, leaving 19 bases between them. The germline gives CDR1 MNHEY, CDR2 SMNVEV (reference sequence). The CDR3 runs 15 residues.

A remark on this clonotype: A read error may produce the germline difference seen at one junction end. The chain combines TRBV7-9 with TRBJ2-1; TRBD1 matches at 9 bases. This CDR3 contains 17 residues. CDR1 is SEHNR, CDR2 FQNEAQ, per germline (reference sequence). DNA of the CDR3: TGCGCCAGCAGCCGACGGATCGGGACAGGGCACTACAATGAGCAGTTCTTC. Protein sequence: CASSRRIGTGHYNEQFF.

The chain carries TRBV15 and TRBJ1-4, with 9 positions matching TRBD1. The germline V gene encodes CDR1 LNHNV and CDR2 YYDKDF (reference sequence). The CDR3 extends over 15 amino acids. V shed 5 bases and J 2 bases; nucleotides not matched to a gene: 3. CDR3 DNA: TGTGCCACCAGCGGGGACAGGGCGACTAATGAAAAACTGTTTTTT. This gives the protein CATSGDRATNEKLFF.

This clonotype has just a few counts. The V gene is TRBV4-1, the J gene TRBJ2-5; maybe TRBD2 (6 bases). The last part of the DNA fits TRBJ2-1 better; the J call may be wrong. Per germline, CDR1 MGHRA and CDR2 YSYEKL. CDR3 length: 16 residues. The CDR3 DNA is TGCGCCAGCAGCCAAGCGTCGGAGGGAGGTGACGATGAGCAGTTCTTC. Its protein is CASSQASEGGDDEQFF.

This clonotype was observed a handful of times. CDR3 bases: TGTGCCAGCAGCTCCGGAAATACAGTTGGCTACACCTTC. Translating gives CASSSGNTVGYTF. The chain carries TRBV11-2 and TRBJ1-2; D gene uncertain. The CDR3 loop spans 13 amino acids. Trimming removed 4 bases from V and 7 bases from J, with 13 bases in between. Germline V gene sequence: CDR1 SGHAT, CDR2 FQNNGV.

The chain carries TRBV29-1 and TRBJ2-1, with TRBD1 matching 7 bases. This CDR3 has 14 amino acids. CDR1 and CDR2 from the germline V gene are SQVTM and ANQGSEA. Germline trimming cut 2 bases from V and 6 bases from J; bases unmatched to any gene: 7. This CDR3 is CSVESRDSVNEQFF. The CDR3 nucleotides are TGCAGCGTTGAAAGCAGGGACAGCGTCAATGAGCAGTTCTTC.

The chain joins TRBV7-2 to TRBJ2-5; either TRBD1 or TRBD2 may supply D (5 bases each). Trimming left V 0 bases short and J 7 bases short, with 12 bases between. CDR3 length: 14 residues. CDR1 and CDR2 from the germline V gene are SGHTA and FQGNSA. The CDR3 DNA reads TGTGCCAGCAGCTTAGCGGGGGACCGGGGGACCCAGTACTTC. Residues: CASSLAGDRGTQYF.

This clonotype was seen more than once but under ten times. V usage is TRBV29-1 and J usage is TRBJ2-1; 10 nucleotides line up with TRBD2. CDR3 size: 15 residues. With 0 bases clipped from V and 10 bases from J, the junction kept 9 bases outside the gene matches. Germline CDR1 is SQVTM and CDR2 is ANQGSEA. CDR3: CSVEEFQREGQEQFF. CDR3 coding DNA: TGCAGCGTTGAAGAATTTCAGCGGGAGGGCCAAGAGCAGTTCTTC.

This clonotype was detected only a few times. V gene TRBV12-3 or TRBV12-4 combines with J gene TRBJ1-4; D unresolved. Trimming took off 3 bases at V and 8 bases at J, with 16 bases between the two ends. The CDR3 contains 15 residues. The DNA for the CDR3 is TGTGCCAGCAGTTTGGGGTACGGAGGTGGGGAAAAACTGTTTTTT. Protein product: CASSLGYGGGEKLFF.

This clonotype was seen more than once but under ten times. J is TRBJ2-5 and V is TRBV5-4; 8 positions match TRBD1. V shed 5 bases and J 9 bases; nucleotides not matched to a gene: 15. The CDR3 length is 15 residues. Germline CDR1 is SGHNT and CDR2 is YYREEE (reference sequence). CDR3 in amino acids: CASSRDPGGAGSQYF. In nucleotides, the CDR3 is TGTGCCAGCAGTCGTGACCCAGGGGGCGCGGGCTCCCAGTACTTC.

This clonotype was detected only a few times. The chain recombines TRBV29-1 with TRBJ2-7; tentatively, D is TRBD1 (5 bases). The ends were cut back, 3 bases at V and 7 bases at J, with 16 bases in the middle. Per germline, CDR1 SQVTM and CDR2 ANQGSEA. This CDR3 has 13 amino acids. As DNA, the CDR3 is TGCAGCGTTGAGGTTGGAAGGGGATGGGAGCAGTACTTC. Translation gives CSVEVGRGWEQYF.

This chain uses TRBV28 with TRBJ1-2; D gene unclear. CDR3 size: 12 residues. The V gene's germline CDR1 is MDHEN and CDR2 SYDVKM. Deletions cut 2 bases from V and 8 bases from J, with 9 bases between. CDR3 sequence (DNA): TGTGCCAGCAGTTTAAATTGGCAGGGCTACACCTTC. It encodes CASSLNWQGYTF.

This clonotype was counted only a few times. V and J are TRBV20-1 and TRBJ1-4; 9 nucleotides line up with TRBD1. Germline assignment: CDR1 DFQATT and CDR2 SNEGSKA (reference sequence). This CDR3 spans 15 amino acids. V dropped 6 bases and J dropped 8; count of bases not matched to a gene: 13. The CDR3 reads CSAGDVQGAGEKLFF. The CDR3 coding sequence is TGCAGTGCCGGGGACGTACAGGGGGCAGGCGAAAAACTGTTTTTT.

This clonotype has ten or more counts. The rearrangement uses TRBV5-1 and TRBJ2-1, with D tentatively TRBD2 (5 bases). Trimming took off 3 bases at V and 0 bases at J, with 10 bases between the two ends. This CDR3 contains 15 residues. Per germline, CDR1 SGHRS and CDR2 YFSETQ. The CDR3 DNA follows: TGCGCCAGCAGCTCGAGCGGAGGCTCCTACAATGAGCAGTTCTTC. Its protein is CASSSSGGSYNEQFF.

This clonotype was recorded a few times. The chain has TRBV7-8 and TRBJ2-1; 12 nucleotides line up with TRBD2. Germline V gene sequence: CDR1 SGHVS, CDR2 FQNEAQ. J gave up 4 bases and V 8 bases, and 12 bases lay outside the gene matches. This CDR3 is 17 amino acids long. In DNA form, the CDR3 reads TGTGCCAGCGGCGAAAGATGGACTAGCGGGAAATACAATGAGCAGTTCTTC. Amino acids: CASGERWTSGKYNEQFF.

The rearrangement joins TRBV28 to TRBJ1-1; D is ambiguous. Germline assignment: CDR1 MDHEN and CDR2 SYDVKM. This CDR3 contains 11 residues. Trimming removed 10 bases at V and 2 bases at J, with 8 bases between. In nucleotides, the CDR3 is TGTGCCACAACATTAAACACTGAAGCTTTCTTT. Translation gives CATTLNTEAFF.

This clonotype has just a few counts. J is TRBJ2-3 and V is TRBV12-3 or TRBV12-4; 14 nucleotides align to TRBD2. After removal of 5 bases from V and 0 bases from J, the junction contained 1 base not matched to a gene. This CDR3 comprises 16 residues. CDR3 sequence reads: CASSRTSGGSTDTQYF. The CDR3 region has the DNA TGTGCCAGCAGTCGGACTAGCGGGGGGAGCACAGATACGCAGTATTTT.

The table lists this clonotype with a few counts. CDR3 region: CASGLGEQGGTQYF. In DNA, the CDR3 is TGTGCTAGTGGTTTGGGGGAACAGGGTGGAACCCAGTACTTC. The rearrangement links TRBV12-5 to TRBJ2-5; possibly TRBD1 for D (6 bases). The germline CDR1 and CDR2 sequences are LGHNT and FRNRAP. V was pared by 1 base and J by 8 bases, with 14 bases between. This CDR3 is 14 amino acids long.